This T cell receptor (beta chain) was sequenced for a study of blood T cell repertoires in COVID-19 (dated by TCRdb to the early 2020s). Regarding the complete study: Samples from collaborators originated in the United States, Italy and Spain and spanned both the acute and convalescent phases of COVID-19. The prospective study material was composed of cDNA or gDNA derived from T cells, B-cell-depleted T cells, or PBMCs. The dataset comprised deeply sampled blood TCRbeta repertoires from subjects exposed to, actively infected with, or recovered from COVID-19. The repertoires were released in a freely available public database intended as a resource for research on the immune response to SARS-CoV-2. The samples were drawn from two sources: the first 160 participants of the ongoing ImmuneRACE study, and 1,000 to 1,500 subjects contributed by 6 global collaborators. A de-identified subject ID, COVID-19 status, age in years and sex were almost always included in the sample metadata. HLA class I and class II types, where available, came from metadata supplied by the sample provider rather than from assay-based typing.

Via the germline V gene, CDR1 is SNHLY and CDR2 FYNNEI. The CDR3 has 14 amino acids, counting the end cysteine and phenylalanine. Only the CDR3 part of the read is kept: 42 bases, read in frame from the first base. The junction shows trimming of 8 bases on V and 0 bases on J, plus 8 bases between the germline ends. A second Seattle source provided samples from volunteer blood donors who had recovered from COVID-19. Collaborating institutions collected whole blood in K2EDTA tubes following their own protocols. For TCRbeta analysis, collaborators shipped samples in one of three forms: frozen whole blood, isolated PBMCs, or DNA extracted from either of those sample types. TCRbeta CDR3 regions were amplified from genomic DNA using the immunoSEQ Assay, a bias-controlled multiplex PCR. As for the original processing: Nucleated cell counts per sample were estimated from amplification of reference gene primers within the assay. To quantify the absolute abundance of each unique TCRbeta CDR3 rearrangement, sequence reads were collapsed and filtered. Productive Simpson clonality was computed per sample as the square root of Simpson's diversity index over productive rearrangements. TCRdb provides this immuneACCESS table in a form limited to in-frame rearrangements. Some clones are lacking; in checked studies, under half of them reflect an unresolved V gene, and why the rest are absent is not known. For V, J and clone size, that table is used; D and trimming come from the DNA. The sample has a few hundred thousand clones on record, approximately 82% of them singletons. Together, the top ten hold about 4.6% of the sample.

Overall study results and their limits: How much clinical and demographic metadata was included differed by source and by participant, and the metadata was provided uncurated.

As regards this clone: This clone's antigen is unknown. No clone much larger than this one lies a single base away; base qualities are absent.

The rearranged chain carries TRBV2 and TRBJ2-6, with no confidently assigned D gene. The sequence was obtained from a man aged 55-75 years who had recovered from COVID-19. Sequencing used peripheral blood. The nucleotide sequence reads as follows: TGTGCCAGCTGGTACGGCTCTGGGGCCAACGTCCTGACTTTC. This codes for CASWYGSGANVLTF. The variable domain in full, with residues beyond the CDR3 obtained from the reference TRBV2 and TRBJ2-6 genes, is EPEVTQTPSHQVTQMGQEVILRCVPISNHLYFYWYRQILGQKVEFLVSFYNNEISEKSEIFDDQFSVERPDGSNFTLKIRSTKLEDSAMYFCASWYGSGANVLTFGAGSRLTVL.